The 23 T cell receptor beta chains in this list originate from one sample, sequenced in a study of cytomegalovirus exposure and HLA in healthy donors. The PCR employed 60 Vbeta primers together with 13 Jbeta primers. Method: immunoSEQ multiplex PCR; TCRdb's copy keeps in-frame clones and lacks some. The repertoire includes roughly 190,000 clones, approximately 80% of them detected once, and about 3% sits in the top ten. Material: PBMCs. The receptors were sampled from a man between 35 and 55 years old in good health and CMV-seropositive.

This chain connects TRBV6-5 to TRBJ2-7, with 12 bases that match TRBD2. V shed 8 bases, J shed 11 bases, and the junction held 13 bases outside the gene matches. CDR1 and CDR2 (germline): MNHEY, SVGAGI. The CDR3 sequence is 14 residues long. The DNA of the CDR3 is TGTGCCAGCCTTACTGGACTAGCGGGGATGGGGGAGTACTTC. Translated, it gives CASLTGLAGMGEYF.

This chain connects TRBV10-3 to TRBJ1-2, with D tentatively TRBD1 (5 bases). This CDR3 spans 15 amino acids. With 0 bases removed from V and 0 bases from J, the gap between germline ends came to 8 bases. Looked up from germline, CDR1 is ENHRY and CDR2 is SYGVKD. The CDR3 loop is CAISESRGPNYGYTF. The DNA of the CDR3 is TGTGCCATCAGTGAGTCTAGGGGCCCTAACTATGGCTACACCTTC.

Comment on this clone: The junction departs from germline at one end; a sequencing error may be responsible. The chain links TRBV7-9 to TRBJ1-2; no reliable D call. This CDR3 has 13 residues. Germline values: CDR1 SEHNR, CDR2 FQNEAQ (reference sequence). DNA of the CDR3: TGTTCCAGCAGCCCACGTATGCGGGATGGCTACACCTTC. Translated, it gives CSSSPRMRDGYTF. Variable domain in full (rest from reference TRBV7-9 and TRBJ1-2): DTGVSQNPRHKITKRGQNVTFRCDPISEHNRLYWYRQTLGQGPEFLTYFQNEAQLEKSRLLSDRFSAERPKGSFSTLEIQRTEQGDSAMYLCSSSPRMRDGYTFGSGTRLTVV.

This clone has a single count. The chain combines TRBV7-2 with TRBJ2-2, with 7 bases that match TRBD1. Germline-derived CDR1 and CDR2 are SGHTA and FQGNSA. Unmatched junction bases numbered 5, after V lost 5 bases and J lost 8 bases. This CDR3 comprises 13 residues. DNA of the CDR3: TGTGCCAGCAGCGCCCGACAGGGAGGGGAGCTGTTTTTT. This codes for CASSARQGGELFF.

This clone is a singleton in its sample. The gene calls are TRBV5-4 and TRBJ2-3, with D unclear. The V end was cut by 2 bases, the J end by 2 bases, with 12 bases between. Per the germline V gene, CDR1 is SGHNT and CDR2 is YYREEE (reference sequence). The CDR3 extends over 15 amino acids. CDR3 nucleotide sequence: TGTGCCAGCAGCTTAAGAGGTGCGCTCACAGATACGCAGTATTTT. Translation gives CASSLRGALTDTQYF.

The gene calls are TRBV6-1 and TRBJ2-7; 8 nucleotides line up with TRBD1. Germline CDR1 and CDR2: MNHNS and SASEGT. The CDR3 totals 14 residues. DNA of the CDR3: TGTGCTATTCGGGGCAGGGGGCCCACCTACGAGCAGTACTTC. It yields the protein CAIRGRGPTYEQYF.

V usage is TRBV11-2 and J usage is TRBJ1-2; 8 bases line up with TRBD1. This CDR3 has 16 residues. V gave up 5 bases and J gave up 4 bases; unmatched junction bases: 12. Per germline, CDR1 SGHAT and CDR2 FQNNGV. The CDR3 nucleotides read TGTGCCAGCAGCCCAACGATGACAGGGGTCTTCTATGGCTACACCTTC. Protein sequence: CASSPTMTGVFYGYTF.

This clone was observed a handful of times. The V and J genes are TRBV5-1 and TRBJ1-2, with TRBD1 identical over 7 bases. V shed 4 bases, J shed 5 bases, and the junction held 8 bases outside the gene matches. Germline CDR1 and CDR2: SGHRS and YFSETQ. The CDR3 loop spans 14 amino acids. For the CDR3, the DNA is TGCGCCAGCAGCATCGGGACAGAGGGATATGGCTACACCTTC. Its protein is CASSIGTEGYGYTF.

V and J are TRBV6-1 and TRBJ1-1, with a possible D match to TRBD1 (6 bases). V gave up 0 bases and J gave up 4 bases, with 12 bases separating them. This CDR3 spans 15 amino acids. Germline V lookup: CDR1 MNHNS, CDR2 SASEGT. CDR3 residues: CASSEAGGRFTEAFF. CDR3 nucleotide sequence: TGTGCCAGCAGTGAAGCGGGGGGGCGCTTCACTGAAGCTTTCTTT.

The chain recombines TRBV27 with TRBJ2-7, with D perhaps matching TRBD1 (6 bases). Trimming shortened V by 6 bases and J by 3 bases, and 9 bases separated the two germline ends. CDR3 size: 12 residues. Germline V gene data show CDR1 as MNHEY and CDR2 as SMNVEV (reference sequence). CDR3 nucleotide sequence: TGTGCCAGCAGAACAGGGCTCTACGAGCAGTACTTC. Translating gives CASRTGLYEQYF.

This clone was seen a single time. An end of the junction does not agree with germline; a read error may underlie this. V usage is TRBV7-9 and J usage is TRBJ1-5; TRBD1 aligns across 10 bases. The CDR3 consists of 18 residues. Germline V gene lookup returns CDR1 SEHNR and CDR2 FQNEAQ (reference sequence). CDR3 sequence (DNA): TGTGCCAGACACACGGGACAGGGGAATTACTCGGGAAATCAGCCCCGGCATTTT. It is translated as CARHTGQGNYSGNQPRHF.

This chain's CDR3 is CASSLGQLPYNEQFF. The CDR3 DNA follows: TGCGCCAGCAGCTTGGGACAGTTGCCCTACAATGAGCAGTTCTTC. The V call is TRBV5-1, the J call TRBJ2-1; tentative D call: TRBD1 (5 bases). Trimming cost V 0 bases and J 2 bases, with 9 bases left between them. Germline values: CDR1 SGHRS, CDR2 YFSETQ. The CDR3 totals 15 residues.

CDR3 nucleotide sequence: TGTGCCAGCAGTGAACTAGGGGGAACTAATGAAAAACTGTTTTTT. It yields the protein CASSELGGTNEKLFF. V and J are TRBV25-1 and TRBJ1-4; possible D gene TRBD1, 6 bases. Trimming shortened V by 2 bases and J by 1 base, and 8 bases separated the two germline ends. The length of the CDR3 is 15 residues. CDR1 MGHDK and CDR2 SYGVNS come from the germline V gene.

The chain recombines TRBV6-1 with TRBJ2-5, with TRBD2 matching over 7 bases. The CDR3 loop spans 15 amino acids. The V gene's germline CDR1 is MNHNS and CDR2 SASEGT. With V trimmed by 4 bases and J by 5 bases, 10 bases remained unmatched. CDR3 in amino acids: CASSAREGIQETQYF. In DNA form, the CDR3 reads TGTGCCAGCAGTGCAAGGGAGGGAATACAGGAGACCCAGTACTTC.

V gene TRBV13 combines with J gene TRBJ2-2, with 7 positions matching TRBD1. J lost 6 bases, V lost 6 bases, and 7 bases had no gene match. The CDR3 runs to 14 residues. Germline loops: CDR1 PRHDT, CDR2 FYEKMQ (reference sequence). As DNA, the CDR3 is TGTGCCAGCAGAGCCCCCGACAGGGCCGGGGAGCTGTTTTTT. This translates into CASRAPDRAGELFF. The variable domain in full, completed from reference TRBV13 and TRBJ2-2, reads AAGVIQSPRHLIKEKRETATLKCYPIPRHDTVYWYQQGPGQDPQFLISFYEKMQSDKGSIPDRFSAQQFSDYHSELNMSSLELGDSALYFCASRAPDRAGELFFGEGSRLTVL.

The chain's CDR3 is CAISGNRDSSGNTIYF. DNA of the CDR3: TGTGCCATCAGTGGAAACCGAGACAGCTCTGGAAACACCATATATTTT. This rearrangement joins TRBV10-3 to TRBJ1-3, with D perhaps matching TRBD1 (5 bases). V was shortened by 4 bases and J by 0 bases, with 13 bases between the two germline ends. CDR1 ENHRY and CDR2 SYGVKD come from the germline V gene. The CDR3 is made up of 16 amino acids.

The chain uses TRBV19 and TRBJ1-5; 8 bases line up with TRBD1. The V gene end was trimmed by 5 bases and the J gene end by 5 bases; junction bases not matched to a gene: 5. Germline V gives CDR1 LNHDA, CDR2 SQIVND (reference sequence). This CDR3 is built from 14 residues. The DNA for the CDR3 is TGTGCCAGTAGTGGACAGGGAGGGTATCAGCCCCAGCATTTT. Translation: CASSGQGGYQPQHF.

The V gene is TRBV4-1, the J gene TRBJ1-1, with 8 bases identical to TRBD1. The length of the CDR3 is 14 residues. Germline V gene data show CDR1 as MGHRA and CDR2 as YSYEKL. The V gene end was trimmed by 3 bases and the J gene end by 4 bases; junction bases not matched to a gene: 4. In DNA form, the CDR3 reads TGCGCCAGCAGCCAGCAGGGGGCCGGCACTGAAGCTTTCTTT. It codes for CASSQQGAGTEAFF.

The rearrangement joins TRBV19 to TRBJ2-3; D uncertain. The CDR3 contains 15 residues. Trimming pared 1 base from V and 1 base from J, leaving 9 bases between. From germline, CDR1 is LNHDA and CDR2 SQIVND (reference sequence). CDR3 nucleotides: TGTGCCAGTAGTATAGGGCATCGGGGCACAGATACGCAGTATTTT. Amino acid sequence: CASSIGHRGTDTQYF.

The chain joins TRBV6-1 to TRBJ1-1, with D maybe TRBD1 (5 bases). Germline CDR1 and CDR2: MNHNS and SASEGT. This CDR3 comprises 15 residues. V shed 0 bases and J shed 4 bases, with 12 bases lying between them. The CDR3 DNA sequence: TGTGCCAGCAGTGAAGCGGGGGGAGTGGGCACTGAAGCTTTCTTT. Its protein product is CASSEAGGVGTEAFF.

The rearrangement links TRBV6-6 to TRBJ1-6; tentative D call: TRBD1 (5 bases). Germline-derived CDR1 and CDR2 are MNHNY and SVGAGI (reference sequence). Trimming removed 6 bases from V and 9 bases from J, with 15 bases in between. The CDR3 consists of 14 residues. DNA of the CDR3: TGTGCCAGCAGGGACCGTCAGGGTGGTTCACCCCTCCACTTT. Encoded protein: CASRDRQGGSPLHF.

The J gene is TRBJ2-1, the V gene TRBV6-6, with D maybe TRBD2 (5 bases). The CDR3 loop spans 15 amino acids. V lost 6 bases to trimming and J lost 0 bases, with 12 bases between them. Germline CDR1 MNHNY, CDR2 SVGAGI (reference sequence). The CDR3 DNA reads TGTGCCAGCAGAAATAGCGCCAGCTCCTACAATGAGCAGTTCTTC. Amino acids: CASRNSASSYNEQFF.

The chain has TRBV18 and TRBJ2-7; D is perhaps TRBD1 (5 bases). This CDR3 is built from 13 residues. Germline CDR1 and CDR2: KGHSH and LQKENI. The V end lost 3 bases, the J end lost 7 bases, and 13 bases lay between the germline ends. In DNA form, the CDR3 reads TGTGCCAGCTCACCGCTGGGGCCCGGGGAGCAGTACTTC. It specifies CASSPLGPGEQYF. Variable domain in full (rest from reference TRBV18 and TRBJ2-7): NAGVMQNPRHLVRRRGQEARLRCSPMKGHSHVYWYRQLPEEGLKFMVYLQKENIIDESGMPKERFSAEFPKEGPSILRIQQVVRGDSAAYFCASSPLGPGEQYFGPGTRLTVT.